Below, 28 T cell receptor beta chains from the same sample are listed, as sequenced in a study of molecular identifiers for immune sequencing clone quantification. One entry per CDR3 protein, called by TCRdb with MiXCR from the PCR reads. The repertoire consists of 60,000 to 65,000 distinct CDR3 sequences, with about 20% occurring once and the leading ten covering over 1.1%. The sequencing input was naive CD8+ T cells from blood, with Jurkat cell RNA spiked in. As to subset: FACS-sorted CD8+CD4-CCR7+CD45RA+ naive T cells. These receptors were taken from a human donor in good health. Some libraries in this study had Jurkat cell RNA spiked in.

The sample holds many counts of this clonotype. The rearrangement uses TRBV4-3 and TRBJ2-1; possible D gene TRBD2, 5 bases. CDR3 size: 13 residues. With 1 base removed from V and 9 bases from J, the gap between germline ends came to 10 bases. Per the germline V gene, CDR1 is LGHNA and CDR2 is YSLEER. The CDR3 region has the DNA TGCGCCAGCAGCCAAGTTTCAGCGGTTGAGCAGTTCTTC. Residues: CASSQVSAVEQFF.

This clonotype has ten or more counts. The rearrangement uses TRBV30 and TRBJ2-7, with a possible D match to TRBD2 (6 bases). Germline lookup yields CDR1 GTSNPN and CDR2 SVGIG (reference sequence). CDR3 length equals 14 residues. V lost 1 base, J lost 2 bases, and 12 bases lay in between. The CDR3 here is CAWSARGGAYEQYF. The CDR3 DNA sequence: TGTGCCTGGAGTGCCCGGGGCGGGGCCTACGAGCAGTACTTC.

About this clonotype itself: A much larger clone lies one base from this, so it may be a read error. The V and J genes are TRBV27 and TRBJ2-3; TRBD2 agrees at 11 bases. Germline loops: CDR1 MNHEY, CDR2 SMNVEV (reference sequence). This CDR3 region has 15 residues. DNA for the CDR3: TGTGCCACCCGCCTTACTAGCGGGAGAACAGGTACGCAGTATTTT. Translation: CATRLTSGRTGTQYF.

This clonotype was detected many times. The DNA of the CDR3 is TGTGCCAGCAGCGACGGGCGCTACGAGCAGTACTTC. Translating gives CASSDGRYEQYF. V is TRBV7-9 and J is TRBJ2-7; D call uncertain. The germline V and J ends were trimmed by 5 bases and 3 bases, with 8 bases remaining between them. CDR1 and CDR2 from the germline V gene are SEHNR and FQNEAQ (reference sequence). The CDR3 is 12 residues long.

This clonotype was recorded at least ten times. The V and J genes are TRBV6-5 and TRBJ2-6; 12 bases fit TRBD1. The CDR3 spans 17 residues. In germline, CDR1 is MNHEY, CDR2 SVGAGI. With V trimmed by 5 bases and J by 2 bases, 4 bases remained unmatched. Here the CDR3 reads CASSRGQGAPGANVLTF. The CDR3 DNA follows: TGTGCCAGCAGTAGGGGACAGGGGGCTCCTGGGGCCAACGTCCTGACTTTC.

V is TRBV19 and J is TRBJ2-7; D tentatively fits TRBD1 or TRBD2 (5 bases each). Between the trimmed V and J ends, which lost 5 bases and 3 bases, there was a span of 11 bases. The germline gives CDR1 LNHDA, CDR2 SQIVND (reference sequence). The CDR3 runs to 13 residues. CDR3 bases: TGTGCCAGTAGTTCGGGACGGATCTACGAGCAGTACTTC. It specifies CASSSGRIYEQYF.

Of note for this clonotype: A much larger clone lies one base from this, so it may be a read error. The J gene is TRBJ2-5, the V gene TRBV7-8; TRBD2 agrees at 8 bases. Germline V gene lookup returns CDR1 SGHVS and CDR2 FQNEAQ. The CDR3 extends over 15 amino acids. CDR3: CARSLARTSRETQYF. The CDR3 DNA sequence: TGTGCCCGCAGCTTAGCGAGGACTAGCAGAGAGACCCAGTACTTC.

The gene calls are TRBV9 and TRBJ2-5; 7 bases map to TRBD2. In germline, CDR1 is SGDLS, CDR2 YYNGEE. After removal of 3 bases from V and 5 bases from J, the junction contained 7 bases not matched to a gene. The CDR3 has 14 residues. In DNA, the CDR3 is TGTGCCAGCAGCGCAACGGGAGGCCGGGAGACCCAGTACTTC. Its protein is CASSATGGRETQYF.

This clonotype was recorded many times. The chain links TRBV24-1 to TRBJ2-2, with D unresolved. Trimming took 0 bases from V and 5 from J, leaving 6 bases between them. The germline V gene encodes CDR1 KGHDR and CDR2 SFDVKD. This CDR3 is built from 14 residues. In DNA, the CDR3 is TGTGCCACCAGTGATTTGTCCGGAACCGGGGAGCTGTTTTTT. Its protein is CATSDLSGTGELFF.

This clonotype has more than one count but fewer than ten. The chain recombines TRBV5-6 with TRBJ2-7, with D maybe TRBD2 (5 bases). The germline V gene has CDR1 SGHDT and CDR2 YYEEEE. V was clipped by 7 bases and J by 0 bases, with 14 bases between them. This CDR3 is built from 14 residues. CDR3 nucleotide sequence: TGTGCCAGCCGGCAACGGAGGAGCTCCTACGAGCAGTACTTC. It encodes CASRQRRSSYEQYF.

J is TRBJ2-1 and V is TRBV10-2; D is perhaps TRBD2 (6 bases). CDR3 length: 16 residues. Per germline, CDR1 WSHSY and CDR2 SAAADI. Trimming cost V 2 bases and J 0 bases, with 11 bases left between them. The CDR3 region has the DNA TGCGCCAGCAGTGAGACTAGCCCCAGCTCCTACAATGAGCAGTTCTTC. Protein product: CASSETSPSSYNEQFF.

As concerns this clonotype: Possible read error: a much larger clone is one base away. The chain joins TRBV29-1 to TRBJ2-7; D is perhaps TRBD1 (5 bases). The CDR3 runs 13 residues. V was shortened by 2 bases and J by 9 bases, with 17 bases between the two germline ends. Germline CDR1 and CDR2: SQVTM and ANQGSEA. CDR3 DNA sequence: TGCAGCGTTGAACTCCAGGGTGTTGGCGGGCAGTACTTC. This gives the protein CSVELQGVGGQYF.

As concerns this clonotype: This may arise from a read error, as a much more abundant clone is one base away. This likely comes from a read error, as the CDR3 has no conserved phenylalanine or tryptophan at its end. The V gene is TRBV30, the J gene TRBJ1-1, with D maybe TRBD1 (5 bases). The CDR3 totals 13 residues. Germline CDR1 is GTSNPN and CDR2 is SVGIG (reference sequence). Trimming left V 2 bases short and J 4 bases short, with 11 bases between. The CDR3 nucleotides read TGTGCCTGGAGTCACGGGGACGGCACTGAAGCTTTCCTT. Translation gives CAWSHGDGTEAFL.

This clonotype has a count of ten or more. This chain joins TRBV19 and TRBJ1-5; D remains unclear. CDR1 is LNHDA and CDR2 is SQIVND in the germline V gene (reference sequence). With 3 bases removed from V and 6 bases from J, the gap between germline ends came to 15 bases. This CDR3 contains 15 residues. CDR3 residues: CASSMESWSGQPQHF. CDR3 coding DNA: TGTGCCAGTAGTATGGAGTCTTGGAGCGGTCAGCCCCAGCATTTT.

A few counts support this clonotype. One end of the junction does not line up with germline, which may come from a read error. The chain uses TRBV11-2 and TRBJ2-1; 11 bases are a match to TRBD2. The CDR3 contains 14 residues. Germline V CDR1 and CDR2: SGHAT, FQNNGV. This CDR3 is CASILAGAYHEQFF. CDR3 DNA sequence: TGTGCCAGCATACTAGCGGGAGCCTACCATGAGCAGTTCTTC.

This clonotype has at least ten counts. The chain is built from TRBV28 and TRBJ2-1; D gene uncertain. Germline V gives CDR1 MDHEN, CDR2 SYDVKM. Trimming took 6 bases from V and 0 from J, leaving 12 bases between them. There are 15 residues in the CDR3. CDR3 amino acids: CASSRTPSSYNEQFF. CDR3 nucleotide sequence: TGTGCCAGCAGCCGGACCCCGAGCTCCTACAATGAGCAGTTCTTC.

This clonotype has a count of ten or more. This sequence joins TRBV12-3 or TRBV12-4 and TRBJ1-1, with a tentative D call TRBD1 (6 bases). The CDR3 runs to 17 residues. V shed 6 bases and J shed 0 bases, with 20 bases lying between them. For the CDR3, the DNA is TGTGCCAGCAGCCCAAATACGTGGGGGCTCATGAACACTGAAGCTTTCTTT. Encoded protein: CASSPNTWGLMNTEAFF.

Only a few counts were recorded for this clonotype. The rearrangement uses TRBV19 and TRBJ2-7; no clear D gene. V was clipped by 11 bases and J by 3 bases, with 2 bases between them. The CDR3 consists of 8 residues. The germline V gene encodes CDR1 LNHDA and CDR2 SQIVND (reference sequence). Here the CDR3 DNA reads TGTGCCGGCTACGAGCAGTACTTC. Encoded protein: CAGYEQYF.

A word on this clonotype: This sequence may be a read error, since a much larger clone differs from it by one base. This chain connects TRBV27 to TRBJ1-1, with D possibly TRBD1 on 6 matching bases. The V gene lost 2 bases and the J gene lost 1 base, with 8 bases spanning the gap. From germline, CDR1 is MNHEY and CDR2 SMNVEV (reference sequence). This CDR3 has 14 amino acids. The CDR3 coding sequence is TGTGCCAGCAGTTTAGGACAGACGAACACTGAAGCTTTCTTT. Its protein is CASSLGQTNTEAFF.

This clonotype was picked up many times. The rearrangement joins TRBV28 to TRBJ1-1, with TRBD1 as a possible D gene (6 bases). Trimming cost V 1 base and J 4 bases, with 13 bases left between them. Germline V gives CDR1 MDHEN, CDR2 SYDVKM. This CDR3 is 15 amino acids long. CDR3 coding DNA: TGTGCCAGCAGTTTATACCGGGGGCTGGCCACTGAAGCTTTCTTT. This gives the protein CASSLYRGLATEAFF.

The J gene is TRBJ2-3, the V gene TRBV11-3, with D tentatively TRBD1 (5 bases). The germline V gene encodes CDR1 SGHNT and CDR2 YENEEA. This CDR3 has 15 residues. V was clipped by 0 bases and J by 2 bases, with 9 bases between them. CDR3 sequence: CASSLERGHTDTQYF. The CDR3 DNA reads TGTGCCAGCAGCTTAGAAAGGGGCCACACAGATACGCAGTATTTT.

In regard to this clonotype: It is likely a read error, because the conserved phenylalanine at the end of the CDR3 is missing. This chain joins TRBV11-2 and TRBJ2-3, with a possible D match to TRBD2 (5 bases). Trimming left V 5 bases short and J 4 bases short, with 22 bases between. The CDR3 has 17 residues. Germline CDR1 reads SGHAT; CDR2 reads FQNNGV. DNA of the CDR3: TGTGCCAGCAGCCCAGGTCCGGGATCAAAGTCCCCAGATACGCAGTATTCT. This translates into CASSPGPGSKSPDTQYS.

This sequence joins TRBV27 and TRBJ1-2, with D possibly being TRBD1 (5 bases). The CDR3 spans 15 residues. V lost 0 bases to trimming and J lost 4 bases, with 12 bases between them. The germline V gene has CDR1 MNHEY and CDR2 SMNVEV (reference sequence). The CDR3 reads CASSLSDRSPYGYTF. The CDR3 DNA reads TGTGCCAGCAGTTTATCCGACAGAAGCCCCTATGGCTACACCTTC.

In its sample, this clonotype was seen many times. The rearrangement joins TRBV27 to TRBJ2-7; TRBD2 agrees at 8 bases. Germline CDR1 MNHEY, CDR2 SMNVEV (reference sequence). This CDR3 has 15 amino acids. V dropped 5 bases and J dropped 2; count of bases not matched to a gene: 8. For the CDR3, the DNA is TGTGCCAGCAGTCCATCCGGGGGGGGGACCTACGAGCAGTACTTC. Residues: CASSPSGGGTYEQYF.

With regard to this clonotype: A much larger clonotype is one base distant, so this may be a read error. The V call is TRBV9, the J call TRBJ1-4, with D maybe TRBD1 (5 bases). CDR3 length: 14 residues. The germline CDR1 and CDR2 sequences are SGDLS and YYNGEE. CDR3 nucleotide sequence: TGTGCCAGCAGCGTAAATCAGGGCGGTGAAAAACTGGTTTTT. Its translation: CASSVNQGGEKLVF.

In its sample, this clonotype was seen many times. This chain links TRBV11-2 with TRBJ2-7; a possible D gene is TRBD2 (5 bases). Germline assignment: CDR1 SGHAT and CDR2 FQNNGV. This CDR3 spans 13 amino acids. Trimming pared 5 bases from V and 3 bases from J, leaving 11 bases between. CDR3 sequence reads: CASSTGLFYEQYF. The CDR3 DNA reads TGTGCCAGCAGCACCGGACTGTTCTACGAGCAGTACTTC.

This clonotype was observed at least ten times. V usage is TRBV10-3 and J usage is TRBJ1-1; D gene unclear. There are 12 residues in the CDR3. Germline CDR1 is ENHRY and CDR2 is SYGVKD. V dropped 3 bases and J dropped 6 bases, with 8 bases sitting between them. In nucleotides, the CDR3 is TGTGCCATCAGTGAAGTCCGTTCTGAAGCTTTCTTT. As protein: CAISEVRSEAFF.

V and J are TRBV4-1 and TRBJ2-1; 14 bases match TRBD2. CDR3 size: 16 residues. V lost 8 bases, J lost 3 bases, and 6 bases stayed unmatched. CDR1 and CDR2 from the germline V gene are MGHRA and YSYEKL. CDR3 sequence: CASARLAGGHYNEQFF. The CDR3 nucleotides read TGCGCCAGCGCCCGACTAGCGGGAGGGCACTACAATGAGCAGTTCTTC.